The 17 T cell receptor beta chains given below trace back to one sample, sequenced in a study of Tregs in tolerant kidney transplant recipients. The method was immunoSEQ multiplex PCR; TCRdb's version includes in-frame clones alone and lacks a portion of them. This sample has 75,000 to 85,000 clones; 75% to 95% occur once, and the top ten carry approximately 0.37%. Sequences were derived from Tregs from blood, sampled before the transplant. These receptors originate from a human donor who received a combined kidney and bone marrow transplant.

V is TRBV5-6 and J is TRBJ2-3, with D tentatively TRBD1 (5 bases). This CDR3 contains 16 residues. Germline V gives CDR1 SGHDT, CDR2 YYEEEE. Trimming pared 0 bases from V and 0 bases from J, leaving 11 bases between. The CDR3 reads CASSLGSGRSTDTQYF. The CDR3 DNA sequence: TGTGCCAGCAGCTTGGGGTCAGGGCGAAGCACAGATACGCAGTATTTT.

The gene calls are TRBV7-9 and TRBJ2-2; maybe TRBD1 (5 bases). The V end lost 5 bases, the J end lost 0 bases, and 13 bases lay between the germline ends. There are 16 residues in the CDR3. The germline V gene has CDR1 SEHNR and CDR2 FQNEAQ (reference sequence). CDR3 coding DNA: TGTGCCAGCAGCCCTGACAGTTCTTCGAACACCGGGGAGCTGTTTTTT. Its protein is CASSPDSSSNTGELFF.

V is TRBV19 and J is TRBJ2-5, with a weak D call TRBD1 (5 bases). CDR1 is LNHDA and CDR2 is SQIVND in the germline V gene (reference sequence). Trimming took off 4 bases at V and 3 bases at J, with 9 bases between the two ends. This CDR3 region has 13 residues. The CDR3 sequence: CASSNTGEETQYF. CDR3 nucleotide sequence: TGTGCCAGTAGTAATACAGGTGAAGAGACCCAGTACTTC.

This rearrangement joins TRBV7-8 to TRBJ2-2, with D unclear. Germline V gene sequence: CDR1 SGHVS, CDR2 FQNEAQ. The V end lost 1 base, the J end lost 6 bases, and 3 bases lay between the germline ends. The CDR3 has 12 amino acids. The CDR3 DNA sequence: TGTGCCAGCAGCTTAGGGGCCGGGGAGCTGTTTTTT. This sequence encodes CASSLGAGELFF.

The chain combines TRBV7-6 with TRBJ1-5, with TRBD1 identical over 9 bases. V lost 5 bases, J lost 1 base, and 3 bases stayed unmatched. This CDR3 contains 15 residues. The germline V gene encodes CDR1 SGHVS and CDR2 FNYEAQ. The CDR3 nucleotides read TGTGCCAGCAGCCCAGGGACAGGGAGCAATCAGCCCCAGCATTTT. This codes for CASSPGTGSNQPQHF.

The table lists this clone with a count of one. V gene TRBV6-1 combines with J gene TRBJ2-1; 7 bases fit TRBD2. Trimming at V came to 6 bases and at J to 4 bases, leaving 3 bases not matched to a gene. The CDR3 loop spans 13 amino acids. Germline loops: CDR1 MNHNS, CDR2 SASEGT. CDR3 protein: CASRSGEYNEQFF. The CDR3 nucleotides read TGTGCCAGCAGAAGCGGGGAGTACAATGAGCAGTTCTTC.

Comment on this clone: The junction and the germline gene differ at one end; a read error may be behind it. V usage is TRBV28 and J usage is TRBJ2-7, with D uncertain. Germline CDR1 MDHEN, CDR2 SYDVKM. This CDR3 contains 14 residues. The CDR3 region has the DNA TGTGCCAGCAGTTTATCCTCCCTACCCTACGGGCAGTACTTC. It specifies CASSLSSLPYGQYF.

V is TRBV27 and J is TRBJ1-4; TRBD1 might be the D (6 bases). Germline lookup yields CDR1 MNHEY and CDR2 SMNVEV (reference sequence). V was clipped by 6 bases and J by 4 bases, with 15 bases between them. There are 15 residues in the CDR3. Here the CDR3 DNA reads TGTGCCAGCAGGTCATGGGGGCAGAATAATGAAAAACTGTTTTTT. This translates into CASRSWGQNNEKLFF.

A few counts support this clone. The J gene is TRBJ1-3, the V gene TRBV27; D is unclear. Per germline, CDR1 MNHEY and CDR2 SMNVEV (reference sequence). The CDR3 runs 14 residues. The V end lost 3 bases, the J end lost 8 bases, and 14 bases lay between the germline ends. This CDR3 reads CASSFGLPGDTIYF. The CDR3 bases are TGTGCCAGCAGTTTTGGGCTTCCCGGGGACACCATATATTTT.

The chain is built from TRBV29-1 and TRBJ2-5; 11 bases match TRBD1. Germline-derived CDR1 and CDR2 are SQVTM and ANQGSEA. The J segment lost 4 bases and the V segment lost 7 bases, leaving 5 bases of the junction unmatched. The CDR3 runs to 13 residues. CDR3 nucleotide sequence: TGCAGCGCCGGGACAGGGGGAATAGAGACCCAGTACTTC. Translating gives CSAGTGGIETQYF.

The V and J genes are TRBV25-1 and TRBJ2-3; 7 nucleotides align to TRBD1. J lost 4 bases, V lost 4 bases, and 5 bases had no gene match. The CDR3 extends over 14 amino acids. Germline assignment: CDR1 MGHDK and CDR2 SYGVNS. CDR3 loop: CASSGGGRADTQYF. The CDR3 DNA reads as TGTGCCAGCAGTGGAGGGGGCAGGGCAGATACGCAGTATTTT.

The CDR3 reads CAWSVRAPGGYGYTF. CDR3 DNA sequence: TGTGCCTGGAGTGTACGCGCCCCCGGGGGTTATGGCTACACCTTC. V and J are TRBV30 and TRBJ1-2, with D maybe TRBD1 (5 bases). This CDR3 spans 15 amino acids. V dropped 0 bases and J dropped 5 bases, with 16 bases sitting between them. CDR1 is GTSNPN and CDR2 is SVGIG in the germline V gene (reference sequence).

The chain uses TRBV7-2 and TRBJ1-1; no clear D gene. The ends were cut back, 2 bases at V and 3 bases at J, with 10 bases in the middle. The CDR3 loop spans 14 amino acids. CDR1 is SGHTA, CDR2 FQGNSA, per germline. The CDR3 bases are TGTGCCAGCAGCTTACCTCCCTACCACACTGAAGCTTTCTTT. It codes for CASSLPPYHTEAFF.

This clone came up once. J is TRBJ2-5 and V is TRBV6-1; D perhaps matches TRBD1 (5 bases). Germline loops: CDR1 MNHNS, CDR2 SASEGT. V shed 5 bases and J shed 1 base, with 11 bases lying between them. The CDR3 spans 14 residues. CDR3 nucleotides: TGTGCCAGCAGTCTAAGGGGTGCCCAAGAGACCCAGTACTTC. Residues: CASSLRGAQETQYF.

The chain uses TRBV28 and TRBJ2-1, with 8 bases identical to TRBD2. The ends lost 3 bases at V and 6 bases at J; junction bases unmatched: 10. CDR3 length: 16 amino acids. Germline CDR1 and CDR2: MDHEN and SYDVKM. In DNA form, the CDR3 reads TGTGCCAGCAGTTTTAAACCGGGACTAGGTCGCAATGAGCAGTTCTTC. Protein product: CASSFKPGLGRNEQFF.

V is TRBV7-9 and J is TRBJ1-6; D possibly corresponds to TRBD1 (5 bases). The CDR3 consists of 15 residues. Trimming stripped 5 bases from V and 4 bases from J, with 12 bases between. Germline CDR1 SEHNR, CDR2 FQNEAQ (reference sequence). The chain's CDR3 is CASSPGQSYNSPLHF. DNA of the CDR3: TGTGCCAGCAGCCCGGGGCAGAGTTATAATTCACCCCTCCACTTT.

V gene TRBV27 combines with J gene TRBJ1-2; D is unclear. Trimming cost V 0 bases and J 8 bases, with 16 bases left between them. The CDR3 has 15 amino acids. CDR1 and CDR2 from the germline V gene are MNHEY and SMNVEV (reference sequence). The CDR3 DNA is TGTGCCAGCAGTTTATCTTTACAGCCTACTGGGGGCTACACCTTC. Its protein is CASSLSLQPTGGYTF.